This section outlines one T cell receptor (beta chain) sequence together with its context. Terminally differentiated effector memory CD45RA+ cells were excluded from the naive CD8 cells, which were CD45RO-negative and positively selected for CCR7. Donors had no recently reported acute infections or vaccinations and were HIV-negative. The V and J ends lost 8 bases and 6 bases respectively, with 23 bases between them. This CDR3 has 16 residues. CDR1 and CDR2 (germline): MDHEN, SYDVKM. These data belong to a study of shared clonotypes between healthy human individuals. The genomic DNA of each subset was split evenly across several immunoSEQ plates. The method was immunoSEQ multiplex PCR; TCRdb's version includes in-frame clones alone and lacks a portion of them. Among over 800,000 clones, around 93% were seen once, and the ten largest hold around 24%.

Sequencing used naive CD8+ T cells sorted from blood. J is TRBJ1-5 and V is TRBV28; possibly TRBD1 for D (6 bases). The receptor was isolated from a man aged 25-45 years in good health. The CDR3: CASETRYEGVSQPQHF. The DNA for the CDR3 is TGTGCCAGCGAGACGAGATACGAGGGGGTCAGTCAGCCCCAGCATTTT.